Each of the 14 T cell receptor beta chains below was sequenced from the same sample in a study of neoadjuvant anti-PD-1 for oral cavity cancer. As for time point: after neoadjuvant nivolumab, at surgical resection. Here immunoSEQ multiplex PCR was the method, and the copy in TCRdb shows in-frame clones only, minus some. In the table there are about 10,000 clones, around 60% of which are singletons. The sequences come from PBMCs, collected after nivolumab (anti-PD-1) treatment. These receptors were taken from a person between 40 and 85 years old with oral cavity squamous cell carcinoma.

The chain combines TRBV4-2 with TRBJ1-2; D ambiguous. Trimming pared 0 bases from V and 4 bases from J, leaving 9 bases between. The CDR3 contains 14 residues. In germline, CDR1 is LGHNA, CDR2 YNFKEQ. CDR3 sequence: CASSQDAGTYGYTF. The CDR3 DNA is TGTGCCAGCAGCCAAGATGCAGGCACCTATGGCTACACCTTC.

V and J are TRBV10-1 and TRBJ1-1, with a weak D call TRBD1 (5 bases). CDR3 length: 14 residues. V lost 2 bases, J lost 3 bases, and 10 bases lay in between. Per germline, CDR1 WNHNN and CDR2 SYGVQD (reference sequence). The CDR3 DNA reads TGCGCCAGCAGTGAGAGACGGGGGGACACTGAAGCTTTCTTT. It specifies CASSERRGDTEAFF.

This rearrangement joins TRBV11-3 to TRBJ2-4, with D uncertain. The V gene's germline CDR1 is SGHNT and CDR2 YENEEA. The CDR3 is 16 residues long. Trimming took 5 bases from V and 0 from J, leaving 14 bases between them. CDR3 sequence: CASSPLRLLAKNIQYF. The CDR3 DNA follows: TGTGCCAGCAGCCCCCTACGCTTGCTAGCCAAAAACATTCAGTACTTC.

The rearrangement links TRBV12-5 to TRBJ1-4; the D is unclear. Trimming took 8 bases from V and 5 from J, leaving 9 bases between them. Germline CDR1 and CDR2: LGHNT and FRNRAP. This CDR3 has 12 amino acids. This CDR3 is CASSVSNEKLFF. CDR3 bases: TGTGCTAGTAGCGTCTCGAATGAAAAACTGTTTTTT.

In its sample, this clone was seen a few times. The V gene is TRBV11-2, the J gene TRBJ1-2; 8 nucleotides align to TRBD1. The CDR3 sequence is 15 residues long. The germline gives CDR1 SGHAT, CDR2 FQNNGV. V trimming: 4 bases; J trimming: 2 bases; junction bases outside the gene matches: 6. The CDR3 loop reads CASSSLTGANYGYTF. DNA for the CDR3: TGTGCCAGCAGCTCACTGACAGGGGCCAACTATGGCTACACCTTC. Complete variable domain (other parts from reference TRBV11-2 and TRBJ1-2): EAGVAQSPRYKIIEKRQSVAFWCNPISGHATLYWYQQILGQGPKLLIQFQNNGVVDDSQLPKDRFSAERLKGVDSTLKIQPAKLEDSAVYLCASSSLTGANYGYTFGSGTRLTVV.

J is TRBJ1-1 and V is TRBV4-1; D is undetermined. Germline V gene sequence: CDR1 MGHRA, CDR2 YSYEKL. Trimming took 8 bases from V and 8 from J, leaving 15 bases between them. The CDR3 runs to 12 residues. The CDR3 DNA reads as TGCGCCAGCCAACCCACTTTCGGGGAAGCTTTCTTT. The encoded protein is CASQPTFGEAFF.

The chain recombines TRBV19 with TRBJ2-3, with D maybe TRBD1 (7 bases). V was clipped by 7 bases and J by 4 bases, with 15 bases between them. The CDR3 totals 14 residues. CDR1 is LNHDA, CDR2 SQIVND, per germline (reference sequence). CDR3: CASTGGQLSDTQYF. The CDR3 nucleotides are TGTGCCAGTACCGGGGGACAGCTATCAGATACGCAGTATTTT.

This chain connects TRBV30 to TRBJ1-1; no definite D call. The CDR3 loop spans 13 amino acids. V dropped 3 bases and J dropped 1 base, with 9 bases sitting between them. Germline V gene sequence: CDR1 GTSNPN, CDR2 SVGIG (reference sequence). The CDR3, as DNA: TGTGCCTGGAGGTCCGGGCCGAACACTGAAGCTTTCTTT. It yields the protein CAWRSGPNTEAFF.

The rearrangement uses TRBV7-2 and TRBJ1-2; 7 bases are a match to TRBD1. Per the germline V gene, CDR1 is SGHTA and CDR2 is FQGNSA. This CDR3 has 17 amino acids. Germline trimming cut 1 base from V and 2 bases from J; bases unmatched to any gene: 10. The CDR3 region has the DNA TGTGCCAGCAGCTTAGACTCGGGGACAGCCGGAAACTATGGCTACACCTTC. Protein sequence: CASSLDSGTAGNYGYTF.

The genes are TRBV6-1 and TRBJ1-6, with D possibly matching TRBD1 (6 bases). V lost 3 bases and J lost 9, with 12 bases in between. CDR3 length equals 14 residues. The germline gives CDR1 MNHNS, CDR2 SASEGT. CDR3 DNA: TGTGCCAGCAGTGAGGGACACGGAGGTTCACCCCTCCACTTT. It encodes CASSEGHGGSPLHF.

The CDR3 DNA is TGTGCCTGCTCGCGCCCTCTGACTCCCTTAGCCGAGCAGTACTTC. Protein sequence: CACSRPLTPLAEQYF. The gene calls are TRBV30 and TRBJ2-7; no clear D. The CDR3 runs to 15 residues. Germline V lookup: CDR1 GTSNPN, CDR2 SVGIG (reference sequence). V was clipped by 6 bases and J by 6 bases, with 24 bases between them.

This chain uses TRBV19 with TRBJ1-1; 8 bases align to TRBD1. The junction had 6 bases not matched to a gene; V was cut back by 6 bases and J by 3 bases. In germline, CDR1 is LNHDA, CDR2 SQIVND (reference sequence). CDR3 size: 14 residues. CDR3 in DNA: TGTGCCAGTAGGCTTACAGGGGGGTACACTGAAGCTTTCTTT. Amino acid sequence: CASRLTGGYTEAFF.

The chain has TRBV6-4 and TRBJ2-1; 7 nucleotides match TRBD2. Germline CDR1 reads MRHNA; CDR2 reads SNTAGT. V was pared by 5 bases and J by 8 bases, with 6 bases of the junction left unmatched. The CDR3 is 13 amino acids. Here the CDR3 reads CASSKGLEDEQFF. The CDR3 nucleotides read TGTGCCAGCAGTAAAGGACTAGAAGATGAGCAGTTCTTC.

The V call is TRBV10-2, the J call TRBJ2-2; 9 bases agree with TRBD1. The V segment lost 6 bases and the J segment 4 bases; nucleotides outside the gene matches: 3. This CDR3 is built from 14 residues. Looked up from germline, CDR1 is WSHSY and CDR2 is SAAADI. DNA for the CDR3: TGCGCCAGCAGAGGACAGGGGTTCACCGGGGAGCTGTTTTTT. Protein product: CASRGQGFTGELFF.